This T cell receptor (beta chain) was captured in a study of T cell repertoires in cytomegalovirus infection. V lost 2 bases and J lost 1, with 12 bases in between. There are 16 residues in the CDR3. CDR1 and CDR2 from the germline V gene are SNHLY and FYNNEI. This clonotype was seen more than once but under ten times. Its cognate antigen is unknown. Via MiXCR, TCRdb re-called the reads, giving one row per CDR3 protein. The sample contains roughly 90,000 distinct CDR3 sequences, around 28% of which appear only once. The chain links TRBV2 to TRBJ1-5, with D perhaps matching TRBD1 (5 bases). Material: CD8+ T cells from cultured PBMCs, obtained from culture after CMV antigen stimulation. This receptor was taken from a human donor in good health (CMV status not recorded). Some clones in this sample may be carry-over from other donors' samples. The CDR3 sequence: CASSETPGGSNQPQHF. The CDR3, as DNA: TGTGCCAGCAGTGAAACCCCCGGGGGAAGCAATCAGCCCCAGCATTTT.